This TCR beta chain was documented in a study of T cell responses to AZD1222 COVID-19 vaccine. Broader study findings: Close to half of all spike-specific TCRs reportedly target regions of the variants that are unmutated. All repertoire sampling was performed exclusively after the peak T cell response. Seropositive at baseline were only 5 or 6 AZD1222 recipients.

The data were produced by immunoSEQ multiplex PCR, yet TCRdb's version contains in-frame clones alone and is incomplete. The sample gives 65,000 to 85,000 clones, roughly 84% of which show up once; 20% to 25% is in the top ten. Details on this clone: As yet, its antigen is unknown.

The sample consisted of peripheral blood, taken on day 0 of AZD1222 vaccination. The TCR originated in an adult in good health.

The CDR3 region is CASSREGQGIITEAFF. In DNA form, the CDR3 reads TGTGCCAGCAGCCGGGAGGGACAGGGAATCATCACTGAAGCTTTCTTT. The V and J genes are TRBV9 and TRBJ1-1; 9 bases align to TRBD1. V lost 4 bases to trimming and J lost 4 bases; unmatched junction nucleotides: 11. The CDR3 sequence is 16 residues long. Germline CDR1 is SGDLS and CDR2 is YYNGEE.